The rows below give T cell receptor beta chains drawn from one sample of a study of tumor-infiltrating lymphocytes in oesophageal squamous cell carcinoma. TCRdb passed the PCR reads through MiXCR, listing each CDR3 protein once. The sample has roughly 11,000 distinct CDR3 sequences, roughly half seen once. Input material: esophageal tumor tissue. Every receptor here comes from a male donor with esophageal squamous cell carcinoma. Both conserved end residues are part of each CDR3. A D gene is named only where the DNA matches it firmly. Some rows have no size entry. The others give once, few or many, or a class for an expanded clone.

d_call j_call clone_size v_call cdr3_nt cdr3_aa
TRBD1 TRBJ2-5 NA TRBV7-2 TGTGCCAGCAGCTGGGGACAGACAAATGAGCAGTACTTC CASSWGQTNEQYF
NA TRBJ2-3 NA TRBV5-1 TGCGCCAGCAGCTTGCGCGGGTATAGCGCGCCAGGCGGTACGCAGTATTTT CASSLRGYSAPGGTQYF
NA TRBJ2-3 medium-sized TRBV7-9 TGTGCCAGCAGCACTAGGGGGGGAGGGGATACGCAGTATTTT CASSTRGGGDTQYF
TRBD2 TRBJ2-7 NA TRBV6-9 TGTGCCAGCAGCGATTGGACTAGTGATGGCAATGAGCAGTACTTC CASSDWTSDGNEQYF
NA TRBJ2-2 NA TRBV7-6 TGTGCCAGCAGCATTAGCGGAATCGGGGAGCTGTTTTTT CASSISGIGELFF
NA TRBJ2-5 many TRBV6-1 TGTGCCAGCAGTCGGACAAGCTACAATGAGCAGTACTTC CASSRTSYNEQYF
NA TRBJ2-1 many TRBV14 TGTGCCAGCAGCCACCCGGGACTCCGGCAGTTCTTC CASSHPGLRQFF
TRBD2 TRBJ2-5 NA TRBV7-6 TGTGCCAGCAGCCTCCCCATCGGACTAGGGGTGTGGACCCAGTACTTC CASSLPIGLGVWTQYF
TRBD2 TRBJ2-1 medium-sized TRBV7-9 TGTGCCAGCAAAGGGAGGGCCTCCTACAATGAGCAGTTCTTC CASKGRASYNEQFF
NA TRBJ1-2 NA TRBV7-6 TGTGCTGCCGGTGGAGCCTATGGCTACACCTTC CAAGGAYGYTF
TRBD1 TRBJ1-2 few TRBV7-2 TGTGCCAGCAGCTCACAGGGACAGCGAATCTACACCTTC CASSSQGQRIYTF
TRBD2 TRBJ2-5 medium-sized TRBV12-5 TGTGCTAGTGGTTCGACTAGCGGGGGTCCCCAAGAGACCCAGTACTTC CASGSTSGGPQETQYF
TRBD1 TRBJ2-7 NA TRBV6-8 TGTGCCAGCATCGGAACAGGGGGCAAAAACTACGAGCAGTACTTC CASIGTGGKNYEQYF
NA TRBJ1-4 few TRBV7-8 TGTGCCAGCAGCCCGCCTCGTTTCGGGATTAATGAAAAACTGTTTTTT CASSPPRFGINEKLFF
TRBD1 TRBJ1-2 few TRBV6-1 TGTGCCAGCAGTTCCGACAGGGGGAGACGCTACACCTTC CASSSDRGRRYTF
NA TRBJ2-2 many TRBV7-9 TGTGCCAGCAGCTTTGGAGCGGGCACGAACACCGGGGAGCTGTTTTTT CASSFGAGTNTGELFF
TRBD1 TRBJ2-2 NA TRBV5-1 TGCGCCAGCAGCTTGGGGGGGACAGGGGCGCTCACCGGGGAGCTGTTTTTT CASSLGGTGALTGELFF
NA TRBJ2-3 medium-sized TRBV7-9 TGTGCCAGCAGCCACTACACGGCCTCCACAGATACGCAGTATTTT CASSHYTASTDTQYF
NA TRBJ2-5 NA TRBV7-9 TGTGCCAGCAGCTTAGACAGGGTTTCCGAGGGGGAGACCCAGTACTTC CASSLDRVSEGETQYF
NA TRBJ2-5 NA TRBV5-3 TGTGCCAGCAGCTTGGTTTCCGGGAGTACGGAGACCCAGTACTTC CASSLVSGSTETQYF
TRBD1 TRBJ2-5 NA TRBV7-3 TGTGCCAGCAGTTTTCGTGGACAGGGAGAGACCCAGTACTTC CASSFRGQGETQYF
NA TRBJ2-3 NA TRBV7-2 TGTGCCAGCAGCTTAGCTGGAAACGGAGGAAATACGCAGTATTTT CASSLAGNGGNTQYF
NA TRBJ2-4 many TRBV19 TGTGCCAGTAGTATAGCCCAGGGTCGGGAGCAGTACTTC CASSIAQGREQYF
NA TRBJ2-2 few TRBV6-2/TRBV6-3 TGTGCCAGCGGCTCCCCTAGGTTGGAGCTGTTTTTT CASGSPRLELFF
TRBD1 TRBJ2-1 NA TRBV18 TGTGCCAGCTCACCGGGACAGGGGGCCCACAATGAGCAGTTCTTC CASSPGQGAHNEQFF
NA TRBJ2-1 once TRBV7-3 TGTGCCAGCAGCCCCCTTCAAATGAGTAGGACCTACAATGAGCAGTTCTTC CASSPLQMSRTYNEQFF
NA TRBJ1-2 NA TRBV6-6 TGTGCCAGCAGCCAGGGAAGAAATAACTATGGCTACACCTTC CASSQGRNNYGYTF
TRBD2 TRBJ2-7 NA TRBV7-2 TGTGCCAGCAGCTTAGTAAGCGGGAGTGGGAATGAGCAGTACTTC CASSLVSGSGNEQYF
NA TRBJ2-7 many TRBV5-6 TGTGCCAGCAGCTTGTTTTCTAGCTGGATTAGTAAGGGCGAGCAGTACTTC CASSLFSSWISKGEQYF
NA TRBJ2-4 NA TRBV18 TGTGCCAGCTCCGAAAATATTGGGGGCTACAATGAGCAGTACTTC CASSENIGGYNEQYF
NA TRBJ2-2 NA TRBV2 TGTGCCAGCGGAAGGGACCCTTCGAACACCGGGGAGCTGTTTTTT CASGRDPSNTGELFF
TRBD2 TRBJ2-3 NA TRBV5-6 TGTGCCAGCAGCTTTGGGGTAGCGGGAGGTGGTCTTTTCGGCACAGATACGCAGTATTTT CASSFGVAGGGLFGTDTQYF
TRBD1 TRBJ2-7 NA TRBV30 TGTGCCTGGAGTTCAGGGGGTCGCTACGAGCAGTACTTC CAWSSGGRYEQYF
NA TRBJ2-7 NA TRBV7-2 TGTGCCAGCAGCTCCTCGCCGGCGATCGAGCAGTACTTC CASSSSPAIEQYF